This T cell receptor (beta chain) was observed in a study of blood T cells in healthy people across ages. Turning to the study itself: Template switching recovered approximately one barcoded beta molecule for every two T cells.

The authors ran a second PCR of about 6 to 11 cycles using a sample-barcoded 5' primer and a J-beta primer mix. Through a template-switch adaptor with 12 random nucleotides, each cDNA molecule received a tag. MiXCR, applied by TCRdb to the 5' RACE reads, yields one record per CDR3 protein. The sample records roughly 790,000 distinct CDR3 sequences, approximately 43% being singletons. The specimen sequenced was blood. The receptor comes from a woman aged 55-69 years in good health.

CDR3 in DNA: TGTGCCAGCTCACCATCGCCGGGACTAGCGGGAGAGGTAGATACGCAGTATTTT. Its protein is CASSPSPGLAGEVDTQYF. The V gene is TRBV18, the J gene TRBJ2-3; the match to TRBD2 covers 14 bases. The CDR3 has 18 residues. In germline, CDR1 is KGHSH, CDR2 LQKENI. The ends lost 2 bases at V and 5 bases at J; junction bases unmatched: 9.